The present T cell receptor beta chain was sequenced within a study of T cells in Graves' hyperthyroidism and ophthalmopathy. Between the trimmed V and J ends, which lost 5 bases and 2 bases, there was a span of 12 bases. Germline V gene lookup returns CDR1 SNHLY and CDR2 FYNNEI. CDR3 size: 14 residues. Amplification targeted TCR beta CDR3 regions from RNA transcripts. HTBI primers were used for first-round RT-PCR of the TCR CDR3. TCRdb redid the calling of the multiplex PCR reads with MiXCR, one entry per CDR3 protein. The repertoire holds hundreds of thousands of distinct CDR3 sequences, with 38% as singletons. This clonotype was detected a few times.

The sequence was collected from a young man with Graves' hyperthyroidism. Sequencing input: blood. The chain joins TRBV2 to TRBJ2-5; D may be TRBD1 (6 bases). This CDR3 is CASSLRDKQETQYF. The CDR3 DNA sequence: TGTGCCAGCAGTCTCCGGGACAAGCAAGAGACCCAGTACTTC.